This entry lists 24 T cell receptor beta chains sequenced from one sample in a study of T cell repertoires in cytomegalovirus infection. TCRdb re-derived calls from the reads in MiXCR, one entry per CDR3 protein. The sample includes approximately 170,000 distinct CDR3 sequences, 17% of them seen just once. Sequencing input: CD8+ T cells from PBMCs. All receptors come from a human donor in good health (CMV status not recorded). Some clones in this sample may be carry-over from other donors' samples.

The sample holds a few counts of this clonotype. The chain uses TRBV7-8 and TRBJ2-2; 8 nucleotides match TRBD2. CDR1 and CDR2 from the germline V gene are SGHVS and FQNEAQ. The V segment lost 5 bases and the J segment 6 bases; nucleotides outside the gene matches: 14. This CDR3 is 17 amino acids long. The CDR3 nucleotides are TGTGCCAGCAGCCCTCGGACTAGCCGGCCTGAGGCCGGGGAGCTGTTTTTT. Its translation: CASSPRTSRPEAGELFF.

The chain has TRBV5-1 and TRBJ2-7, with 8 nucleotides matching TRBD1. V shed 4 bases and J 6 bases; nucleotides not matched to a gene: 15. Germline CDR1 and CDR2: SGHRS and YFSETQ. This CDR3 is built from 16 residues. The CDR3 nucleotides read TGCGCCAGCAGCCCGGCCGGGACAGGTAGAGTCCTCGAGCAGTACTTC. Translation gives CASSPAGTGRVLEQYF.

The table lists this clonotype with a few counts. This may arise from a read error, as a much more abundant clone is one base away. The chain has TRBV20-1 and TRBJ2-7; 7 positions agree with TRBD1. The J segment lost 5 bases and the V segment lost 2 bases, leaving 12 bases of the junction unmatched. The CDR3 has 15 residues. Germline values: CDR1 DFQATT, CDR2 SNEGSKA (reference sequence). This chain's CDR3 is CSARSPRQGAHEQYF. In nucleotides, the CDR3 is TGCAGTGCTAGATCGCCGAGACAGGGCGCTCACGAGCAGTACTTC.

This clonotype came up a few times. The chain links TRBV7-6 to TRBJ2-3; either TRBD1 or TRBD2 may fit D (5 bases each). V dropped 5 bases and J dropped 1 base, with 10 bases sitting between them. Germline CDR1 SGHVS, CDR2 FNYEAQ. This CDR3 is built from 14 residues. The CDR3, as DNA: TGTGCCAGCAGCAAGGGACGGGGCACAGATACGCAGTATTTT. Its protein is CASSKGRGTDTQYF.

The chain recombines TRBV11-2 with TRBJ2-1; 11 bases are shared with TRBD1. Germline lookup yields CDR1 SGHAT and CDR2 FQNNGV. The CDR3 is 13 amino acids. The trim removed 5 bases at V and 9 bases at J, leaving 3 bases unmatched. This chain's CDR3 is CASSPGQGGEQFF. CDR3 sequence (DNA): TGTGCCAGCAGCCCGGGACAGGGGGGTGAGCAGTTCTTC.

This clonotype was counted at least ten times. CDR3 protein: CASSSAGSSARDTQYF. The DNA for the CDR3 is TGTGCCAGCAGCTCCGCAGGGAGTTCCGCCCGAGATACGCAGTATTTT. The chain has TRBV7-2 and TRBJ2-3, with D perhaps TRBD1 or TRBD2 (5 bases each). The germline V gene has CDR1 SGHTA and CDR2 FQGNSA. The CDR3 has 16 amino acids. Deletions cut 4 bases from V and 5 bases from J, with 19 bases between. Complete variable domain (other parts from reference TRBV7-2 and TRBJ2-3): GAGVSQSPSNKVTEKGKDVELRCDPISGHTALYWYRQSLGQGLEFLIYFQGNSAPDKSGLPSDRFSAERTGGSVSTLTIQRTQQEDSAVYLCASSSAGSSARDTQYFGPGTRLTVL.

This clonotype was counted a few times. This chain joins TRBV6-5 and TRBJ2-7; 10 positions agree with TRBD2. The germline CDR1 and CDR2 sequences are MNHEY and SVGAGI. The CDR3 sequence is 17 residues long. The J segment lost 4 bases and the V segment lost 4 bases, leaving 13 bases of the junction unmatched. The DNA of the CDR3 is TGTGCCAGCAGTTCCGACACACTAGCGGGAATTGGTTACGAGCAGTACTTC. Its translation is CASSSDTLAGIGYEQYF.

This clonotype was detected a few times. This chain connects TRBV6-2 or TRBV6-3 to TRBJ1-3, with D unresolved. This CDR3 is 17 amino acids long. The V end was cut by 6 bases, the J end by 0 bases, with 18 bases between. Per germline, CDR1 MNHEY and CDR2 SVGEGT. The CDR3 region is CASRPDAPRLSGNTIYF. The CDR3 nucleotides read TGTGCCAGCAGACCGGACGCGCCGCGCCTCTCTGGAAACACCATATATTTT.

This clonotype has only a few counts. The J gene is TRBJ2-7, the V gene TRBV29-1, with 8 bases matching TRBD2. CDR3 length: 14 amino acids. Losses at the gene ends were 6 bases for V and 1 base for J; bases not matched to a gene: 8. Germline V CDR1 and CDR2: SQVTM, ANQGSEA. The CDR3 nucleotides are TGCAGCGTAGTAAGCGGGAGTTCGTCCTACGAGCAGTACTTC. It specifies CSVVSGSSSYEQYF.

This clonotype was observed a handful of times. The rearrangement uses TRBV28 and TRBJ2-7; 7 bases are shared with TRBD2. Germline CDR1 and CDR2: MDHEN and SYDVKM. The CDR3 length is 15 residues. V trimming: 3 bases; J trimming: 3 bases; junction bases outside the gene matches: 8. CDR3 protein: CASSLGSGGRYEQYF. The CDR3 DNA sequence: TGTGCCAGCAGTTTGGGCTCGGGAGGCCGCTACGAGCAGTACTTC.

The chain couples TRBV9 to TRBJ2-7, with 7 bases lining up with TRBD1. V was clipped by 3 bases and J by 2 bases; unmatched bases: 5. Germline V gene lookup returns CDR1 SGDLS and CDR2 YYNGEE. The CDR3 has 14 residues. The CDR3 loop is CASSARDSPYEQYF. The CDR3 bases are TGTGCCAGCAGCGCTCGGGACAGCCCCTACGAGCAGTACTTC.

This clonotype has ten or more counts. The chain carries TRBV7-8 and TRBJ1-2; 7 nucleotides agree with TRBD1. Germline CDR1 and CDR2: SGHVS and FQNEAQ. The CDR3 is made up of 15 amino acids. The V gene end was trimmed by 5 bases and the J gene end by 4 bases; junction bases not matched to a gene: 10. CDR3 protein: CASSPYRGGGYGYTF. DNA for the CDR3: TGTGCCAGCAGCCCATACAGGGGTGGAGGCTATGGCTACACCTTC.

The genes are TRBV19 and TRBJ2-1; D is perhaps TRBD1 (5 bases). Germline CDR1 is LNHDA and CDR2 is SQIVND (reference sequence). This CDR3 is 15 amino acids long. Between the trimmed V and J ends, which lost 5 bases and 6 bases, there was a span of 17 bases. CDR3 bases: TGTGCCAGTAGTCCTTACAGGATAATTAGCAATGAGCAGTTCTTC. It encodes CASSPYRIISNEQFF.

This clonotype was detected a few times. The V and J genes are TRBV3-1 and TRBJ2-7; the D gene is possibly TRBD1 (6 bases). V was trimmed by 3 bases and J by 3 bases, leaving 15 bases between them. The CDR3 is 15 amino acids. Germline V gene sequence: CDR1 LGHDT, CDR2 YNNKEL (reference sequence). CDR3: CASSHSLGDIYEQYF. In nucleotides, the CDR3 is TGTGCCAGCAGCCACTCCTTGGGGGACATCTACGAGCAGTACTTC.

This clonotype was counted a few times. V usage is TRBV5-6 and J usage is TRBJ2-7, with TRBD1 matching 8 bases. CDR1 SGHDT and CDR2 YYEEEE come from the germline V gene. Trimming took 3 bases from V and 3 from J; bases not matched to a gene: 8. The CDR3 is 15 residues long. CDR3 DNA: TGTGCCAGCAGCTCCCCTAGACAGGGGTACTACGAGCAGTACTTC. Translation: CASSSPRQGYYEQYF. Full variable domain (remainder filled in from reference TRBV5-6 and TRBJ2-7): DAGVTQSPTHLIKTRGQQVTLRCSPKSGHDTVSWYQQALGQGPQFIFQYYEEEERQRGNFPDRFSGHQFPNYSSELNVNALLLGDSALYLCASSSPRQGYYEQYFGPGTRLTVT.

As for this clonotype: One base away lies a much larger clone, so this may be a sequencing read error. The CDR3 DNA is TGTGCCAGCAGCAGGGGGCAAGAGACCCAGTACTTC. As protein: CASSRGQETQYF. The rearrangement links TRBV7-8 to TRBJ2-5; a weak D match, TRBD1 (6 bases). Per the germline V gene, CDR1 is SGHVS and CDR2 is FQNEAQ. The V and J ends lost 5 bases and 2 bases respectively, with 6 bases between them. This CDR3 spans 12 amino acids.

This clonotype was picked up a small number of times. The chain recombines TRBV7-2 with TRBJ1-4; D uncertain. Germline V lookup: CDR1 SGHTA, CDR2 FQGNSA. Trimming shortened V by 1 base and J by 5 bases, and 8 bases separated the two germline ends. The CDR3 runs 14 residues. The CDR3 protein is CASSLVAGNEKLFF. The CDR3 DNA is TGTGCCAGCAGCTTAGTGGCGGGAAATGAAAAACTGTTTTTT.

This clonotype was seen a handful of times. This chain connects TRBV28 to TRBJ2-7, with TRBD2 matching 10 bases. Trimming at V came to 5 bases and at J to 4 bases, leaving 8 bases not matched to a gene. The CDR3 loop spans 15 amino acids. Germline assignment: CDR1 MDHEN and CDR2 SYDVKM. CDR3 protein: CASSPSGRGSYEQYF. DNA of the CDR3: TGTGCCAGCAGTCCAAGCGGGAGGGGCTCTTACGAGCAGTACTTC.

This clonotype was seen more than once but under ten times. The V gene is TRBV4-2, the J gene TRBJ1-2, with D unclear. This CDR3 spans 13 amino acids. The V end lost 1 base, the J end lost 4 bases, and 7 bases lay between the germline ends. Germline loops: CDR1 LGHNA, CDR2 YNFKEQ. CDR3 in DNA: TGTGCCAGCAGCCAAGGAGGGAGCTATGGCTACACCTTC. Its protein is CASSQGGSYGYTF.

This clonotype was observed a few times. The J gene is TRBJ2-1, the V gene TRBV5-6; perhaps D is TRBD1 or TRBD2 (5 bases each). V was clipped by 4 bases and J by 0 bases, with 20 bases between them. The CDR3 has 18 residues. Germline V gene sequence: CDR1 SGHDT, CDR2 YYEEEE. The CDR3 protein is CASSASGRLESSYNEQFF. CDR3 coding DNA: TGTGCCAGCAGCGCATCGGGACGCCTCGAGAGCTCCTACAATGAGCAGTTCTTC.

V gene TRBV7-6 combines with J gene TRBJ2-1, with TRBD1 matching 9 bases. The CDR3 runs 13 residues. Per germline, CDR1 SGHVS and CDR2 FNYEAQ. Trimming at V came to 4 bases and at J to 5 bases, leaving 0 bases not matched to a gene. CDR3 DNA: TGTGCCAGCAGCTGGACAGGGGACAATGAGCAGTTCTTC. Its protein product is CASSWTGDNEQFF.

This clonotype occurred a few times. The chain carries TRBV7-6 and TRBJ2-1, with 10 positions matching TRBD2. The V gene end was trimmed by 3 bases and the J gene end by 8 bases; junction bases not matched to a gene: 4. The germline CDR1 and CDR2 sequences are SGHVS and FNYEAQ. The CDR3 runs 14 residues. CDR3 loop: CASSFVLAGDEQFF. The CDR3 bases are TGTGCCAGCAGCTTTGTCCTAGCGGGGGATGAGCAGTTCTTC.

This clonotype came up a few times. The chain combines TRBV9 with TRBJ2-2, with unresolved D. CDR3 length: 14 residues. Germline CDR1 is SGDLS and CDR2 is YYNGEE. V was pared by 3 bases and J by 7 bases, with 13 bases between. CDR3 sequence: CASSDLDYDGELFF. The CDR3 DNA reads TGTGCCAGCAGCGATCTAGATTACGACGGGGAGCTGTTTTTT.

The chain has TRBV14 and TRBJ2-1; D is possibly TRBD1 or TRBD2 (5 bases each). The V and J ends lost 3 bases and 4 bases respectively, with 19 bases between them. Germline lookup yields CDR1 SGHDN and CDR2 FVKESK. This CDR3 has 17 residues. This CDR3 reads CASSHWDAGPIYNEQFF. The CDR3 coding sequence is TGTGCCAGCAGCCACTGGGACGCAGGACCAATTTACAATGAGCAGTTCTTC. The full variable domain, completed using reference TRBV14 and TRBJ2-1, is EAGVTQFPSHSVIEKGQTVTLRCDPISGHDNLYWYRRVMGKEIKFLLHFVKESKQDESGMPNNRFLAERTGGTYSTLKVQPAELEDSGVYFCASSHWDAGPIYNEQFFGPGTRLTVL.